The clone carrying this TCR beta chain was detected many times. The antigen remains undetermined. CDR1 is DFQATT and CDR2 is SNEGSKA in the germline V gene (reference sequence). V shed 2 bases and J 0 bases; nucleotides not matched to a gene: 3. The CDR3 is made up of 15 amino acids. These data belong to a study of T cells in Graves' hyperthyroidism and ophthalmopathy. Out of approximately 9.9 ml of fresh peripheral blood came the PBMCs. Study observations and caveats: Appearing also in blood were most of the thyroid clonotypes expanded above 0.001.

From RNA transcripts, TCR beta CDR3 regions were amplified. The study used the HTBI primer set for a first-round RT-PCR of the TCR CDR3. Each CDR3 protein gets one entry after TCRdb re-called the multiplex PCR reads with MiXCR. The sample lists a few hundred thousand distinct CDR3 sequences; roughly 15% were seen once. The V and J genes are TRBV20-1 and TRBJ2-1; TRBD2 agrees at 8 bases. This TCR was sampled from a woman aged 18-30 years with Graves' hyperthyroidism. Sequencing was done on a sample of blood. The CDR3 reads CSARTSGASYNEQFF. The CDR3 DNA follows: TGCAGTGCTAGAACTAGCGGAGCCTCCTACAATGAGCAGTTCTTC.